These 14 T cell receptor beta chains share one sample of origin, sequenced in a study of blood T cell repertoires in COVID-19. Here immunoSEQ multiplex PCR was the method, and the copy in TCRdb shows in-frame clones only, minus some. The sample has hundreds of thousands of clones, around 86% seen once. The material sequenced was peripheral blood. These receptors all stem from a woman in her twenties or thirties who had recovered from COVID-19.

J is TRBJ1-3 and V is TRBV28; D is ambiguous. CDR3 length: 11 amino acids. Germline CDR1 reads MDHEN; CDR2 reads SYDVKM. Trimming stripped 7 bases from V and 2 bases from J, with 3 bases between. The CDR3 DNA is TGTGCCAGCACTGCTGGAAACACCATATATTTT. Residues: CASTAGNTIYF.

This clone showed up just a few times. CDR3: CASSLSTGQGRQPQHF. The DNA for the CDR3 is TGCGCCAGCAGCCTATCGACAGGACAGGGCAGACAGCCCCAGCATTTT. The rearrangement links TRBV4-1 to TRBJ1-5; 8 bases agree with TRBD1. V shed 4 bases, J shed 7 bases, and the junction held 12 bases outside the gene matches. The germline gives CDR1 MGHRA, CDR2 YSYEKL. CDR3 length: 16 residues.

The chain combines TRBV19 with TRBJ1-2; 9 bases are shared with TRBD1. The CDR3 has 15 residues. Trimming at V came to 6 bases and at J to 5 bases, leaving 10 bases not matched to a gene. Germline V gene data show CDR1 as LNHDA and CDR2 as SQIVND (reference sequence). The CDR3 sequence is CASSRDRESPYGYTF. CDR3 DNA: TGTGCCAGTAGCAGGGACAGGGAATCACCTTATGGCTACACCTTC.

This sequence joins TRBV19 and TRBJ1-6; TRBD1 matches 7 bases. The V segment lost 7 bases and the J segment 7 bases; nucleotides outside the gene matches: 10. CDR3 length: 15 residues. CDR1 and CDR2 from the germline V gene are LNHDA and SQIVND (reference sequence). DNA of the CDR3: TGTGCCAGTACCCCGTTGGACAGGAGGAATTCACCCCTCCACTTT. It encodes CASTPLDRRNSPLHF. The whole variable domain, remainder taken from reference TRBV19 and TRBJ1-6, is DGGITQSPKYLFRKEGQNVTLSCEQNLNHDAMYWYRQDPGQGLRLIYYSQIVNDFQKGDIAEGYSVSREKKESFPLTVTSAQKNPTAFYLCASTPLDRRNSPLHFGNGTRLTVT.

The rearrangement joins TRBV19 to TRBJ1-5; D perhaps matches TRBD1 (5 bases). Between the trimmed V and J ends, which lost 0 bases and 7 bases, there was a span of 13 bases. The CDR3 runs 15 residues. The germline gives CDR1 LNHDA, CDR2 SQIVND (reference sequence). This CDR3 reads CASSIDRGIGQPQHF. The DNA for the CDR3 is TGTGCCAGTAGTATAGATCGGGGGATCGGGCAGCCCCAGCATTTT.

V gene TRBV6-2 or TRBV6-3 combines with J gene TRBJ2-7, with TRBD2 as a possible D gene (5 bases). Germline V CDR1 and CDR2: MNHEY, SVGEGT. Trimming cost V 2 bases and J 2 bases, with 7 bases left between them. The CDR3 is made up of 13 amino acids. The CDR3: CASSYGLTYEQYF. DNA for the CDR3: TGTGCCAGCAGTTACGGACTGACCTACGAGCAGTACTTC.

The rearrangement joins TRBV19 to TRBJ1-2; TRBD1 is a possible D gene (6 bases). Trimming pared 5 bases from V and 4 bases from J, leaving 8 bases between. The CDR3 spans 12 residues. Germline V gene lookup returns CDR1 LNHDA and CDR2 SQIVND (reference sequence). The CDR3 loop reads CASSDRFYGYTF. In DNA, the CDR3 is TGTGCCAGTAGTGACAGGTTCTATGGCTACACCTTC.

J is TRBJ1-5 and V is TRBV6-1, with TRBD1 matching 9 bases. Germline V lookup: CDR1 MNHNS, CDR2 SASEGT. Losses at the gene ends were 2 bases for V and 7 bases for J; bases not matched to a gene: 9. This CDR3 contains 16 residues. This CDR3 reads CASSESGGQGRQPQHF. The CDR3 region has the DNA TGTGCCAGCAGTGAATCTGGCGGACAGGGGCGCCAGCCCCAGCATTTT.

CDR3 protein: CASSVGAREGTDTQYF. Written as DNA, the CDR3 is TGTGCCAGCAGCGTGGGTGCGCGGGAGGGCACAGATACGCAGTATTTT. This chain connects TRBV9 to TRBJ2-3, with 8 bases aligning to TRBD2. The CDR3 has 16 amino acids. Looked up from germline, CDR1 is SGDLS and CDR2 is YYNGEE. V dropped 2 bases and J dropped 1; count of bases not matched to a gene: 6.

The genes are TRBV29-1 and TRBJ2-1, with TRBD2 matching over 10 bases. Trimming took 4 bases from V and 4 from J; bases not matched to a gene: 7. CDR1 SQVTM and CDR2 ANQGSEA come from the germline V gene. The CDR3 sequence is 15 residues long. CDR3 sequence reads: CSVVPGLANYNEQFF. The CDR3 nucleotides are TGCAGCGTTGTCCCGGGACTAGCGAATTACAATGAGCAGTTCTTC.

The rearrangement joins TRBV6-5 to TRBJ1-2, with TRBD1 identical over 9 bases. Germline values: CDR1 MNHEY, CDR2 SVGAGI. J was trimmed by 1 base and V by 7 bases; bases with no gene match: 4. The CDR3 sequence is 14 residues long. The CDR3 loop reads CASTSTGGNYGYTF. The CDR3 coding sequence is TGTGCCAGCACGTCGACAGGGGGTAACTATGGCTACACCTTC.

The V call is TRBV4-2, the J call TRBJ2-2; tentatively, D is TRBD2 (7 bases). CDR1 LGHNA and CDR2 YNFKEQ come from the germline V gene. The CDR3 covers 15 residues. The V and J ends lost 0 bases and 7 bases respectively, with 12 bases between them. The CDR3 loop is CASSQDYGGRGELFF. CDR3 DNA: TGTGCCAGCAGCCAAGACTACGGGGGGCGCGGGGAGCTGTTTTTT.

The chain couples TRBV27 to TRBJ1-2; maybe TRBD1 (6 bases). V shed 3 bases and J shed 8 bases, with 16 bases lying between them. CDR1 is MNHEY, CDR2 SMNVEV, per germline (reference sequence). The CDR3 length is 14 residues. For the CDR3, the DNA is TGTGCCAGCAGTTTCCGCGACAGGCTGGGGGGCTACACCTTC. Translating it yields CASSFRDRLGGYTF.

This clone was picked up one time. This chain connects TRBV21-1 to TRBJ2-3; TRBD2, as called in the table, went unchecked against the DNA. TRBV21-1 is labeled a pseudogene. The CDR3 has 17 amino acids. The CDR3 is CASRPTETSGMSCTQYF. CDR3 nucleotide sequence: TGTGCCAGCAGGCCCACCGAGACTAGCGGGATGTCGTGCACGCAGTATTTT.